The 24 T cell receptor beta chains below all came from one sample that was sequenced in a study of blood T cell repertoires in COVID-19. Measured with immunoSEQ multiplex PCR; TCRdb has only the in-frame clones, and not every one. The sample lists tens of thousands of clones; 65% to 90% were seen once. Input material: peripheral blood. These receptors all come from a woman over 75 with active or convalescent COVID-19.

The chain employs TRBV7-3 and TRBJ2-5, with 8 bases that match TRBD2. Germline values: CDR1 SGHTA, CDR2 FQGTGA. The CDR3 consists of 17 residues. Unmatched junction bases numbered 10, after V lost 0 bases and J lost 4 bases. The CDR3 coding sequence is TGTGCCAGCAGCTTAACCGTCGGGGGGGCGTTCCGAGAGACCCAGTACTTC. Amino acids: CASSLTVGGAFRETQYF.

The chain joins TRBV4-1 to TRBJ1-5, with no clear D. The V gene's germline CDR1 is MGHRA and CDR2 YSYEKL. V lost 6 bases and J lost 3, with 21 bases in between. This CDR3 contains 17 residues. CDR3 DNA sequence: TGCGCCAGCAGACTCTCCCTTCCCCGGGGATTCAATCAGCCCCAGCATTTT. Amino acid sequence: CASRLSLPRGFNQPQHF.

The chain is built from TRBV12-3 or TRBV12-4 and TRBJ1-5; unclear D gene. V dropped 6 bases and J dropped 6 bases, with 9 bases sitting between them. The CDR3 covers 12 residues. This CDR3 is CASSSLGQPQHF. In DNA form, the CDR3 reads TGTGCCAGCAGCTCACTAGGTCAGCCCCAGCATTTT.

The chain couples TRBV7-2 to TRBJ2-2; 7 bases match TRBD2. The trim removed 4 bases at V and 4 bases at J, leaving 6 bases unmatched. The CDR3 loop spans 15 amino acids. In germline, CDR1 is SGHTA, CDR2 FQGNSA. CDR3: CASSSGTSVTGELFF. CDR3 nucleotide sequence: TGTGCCAGCAGCTCTGGAACTAGCGTCACCGGGGAGCTGTTTTTT.

The chain joins TRBV15 to TRBJ2-7, with D unclear. V was pared by 6 bases and J by 0 bases, with 12 bases between. Per the germline V gene, CDR1 is LNHNV and CDR2 is YYDKDF (reference sequence). CDR3 length equals 14 residues. CDR3 in amino acids: CATRNPTASYEQYF. For the CDR3, the DNA is TGTGCCACCAGGAATCCCACAGCCTCCTACGAGCAGTACTTC.

V and J are TRBV10-2 and TRBJ2-2; 14 positions match TRBD2. The CDR3 runs 15 residues. The germline gives CDR1 WSHSY, CDR2 SAAADI. V was clipped by 10 bases and J by 4 bases; unmatched bases: 5. CDR3: CATRLAGGFTGELFF. The DNA for the CDR3 is TGCGCCACAAGACTAGCGGGAGGGTTCACCGGGGAGCTGTTTTTT.

The rearrangement links TRBV30 to TRBJ1-2; D unclear. Trimming left V 3 bases short and J 4 bases short, with 9 bases between. Per germline, CDR1 GTSNPN and CDR2 SVGIG (reference sequence). This CDR3 spans 12 amino acids. The CDR3 protein is CAWRPRLYGYTF. The DNA of the CDR3 is TGTGCCTGGAGGCCCAGGCTCTATGGCTACACCTTC.

The chain is built from TRBV29-1 and TRBJ2-7; TRBD2 agrees at 8 bases. J gave up 2 bases and V 6 bases, and 9 bases lay outside the gene matches. CDR1 SQVTM and CDR2 ANQGSEA come from the germline V gene. The CDR3 has 14 amino acids. This CDR3 is CSVGSGSLTYEQYF. The CDR3 bases are TGCAGCGTGGGAAGCGGGAGTTTGACCTACGAGCAGTACTTC.

This chain joins TRBV7-9 and TRBJ2-6; 11 nucleotides line up with TRBD2. With V trimmed by 4 bases and J by 2 bases, 10 bases remained unmatched. Germline V CDR1 and CDR2: SEHNR, FQNEAQ (reference sequence). The CDR3 is made up of 19 amino acids. The CDR3 bases are TGTGCCAGCAGCTCCTGGGGTAGCGGGAGGGCCGCTGGGGCCAACGTCCTGACTTTC. Residues: CASSSWGSGRAAGANVLTF.

This clone was observed a single time. The CDR3: CASSQATGPRYNEQFF. For the CDR3, the DNA is TGCGCCAGCAGCCAAGCGACAGGGCCCCGCTACAATGAGCAGTTCTTC. V usage is TRBV4-1 and J usage is TRBJ2-1, with TRBD1 matching over 7 bases. The CDR3 is 16 residues long. Trimming at V came to 1 base and at J to 3 bases, leaving 6 bases not matched to a gene. CDR1 is MGHRA, CDR2 YSYEKL, per germline.

This chain uses TRBV9 with TRBJ2-1; D call uncertain. The CDR3 runs 15 residues. Germline loops: CDR1 SGDLS, CDR2 YYNGEE. V shed 0 bases and J shed 5 bases, with 12 bases lying between them. The CDR3 is CASSVGAPGDNEQFF. The CDR3 coding sequence is TGTGCCAGCAGCGTAGGGGCCCCAGGCGACAATGAGCAGTTCTTC.

This clone was seen only once. V is TRBV24-1 and J is TRBJ2-5; 8 bases match TRBD1. With 4 bases clipped from V and 4 bases from J, the junction kept 4 bases outside the gene matches. Germline loops: CDR1 KGHDR, CDR2 SFDVKD. CDR3 length equals 14 residues. As DNA, the CDR3 is TGTGCCACCAGTGACGGACAGGGTCTAGAGACCCAGTACTTC. Translating gives CATSDGQGLETQYF.

This chain joins TRBV5-1 and TRBJ1-3; the D is unclear. The CDR3 is 15 amino acids. Germline CDR1 is SGHRS and CDR2 is YFSETQ. The V gene lost 4 bases and the J gene lost 2 bases, with 13 bases spanning the gap. The CDR3 nucleotides are TGCGCCAGCAGCCCGCTGATGTCAGCTGGAAACACCATATATTTT. Encoded protein: CASSPLMSAGNTIYF.

V gene TRBV6-4 combines with J gene TRBJ1-1; unclear D gene. V lost 7 bases and J 1 base, leaving 7 bases between the germline ends. CDR3 length: 12 amino acids. Germline values: CDR1 MRHNA, CDR2 SNTAGT. The CDR3 protein is CASIRWNTEAFF. DNA for the CDR3: TGTGCCAGCATCAGGTGGAACACTGAAGCTTTCTTT.

This rearrangement joins TRBV6-5 to TRBJ1-5; D ambiguous. CDR1 is MNHEY and CDR2 is SVGAGI in the germline V gene. There are 11 residues in the CDR3. V lost 6 bases to trimming and J lost 3 bases, with 3 bases between them. Here the CDR3 DNA reads TGTGCCAGCAGCATCAATCAGCCCCAGCATTTT. It codes for CASSINQPQHF.

The chain couples TRBV2 to TRBJ2-3, with D possibly matching TRBD1 (6 bases). V was clipped by 5 bases and J by 2 bases, with 17 bases between them. The length of the CDR3 is 16 residues. Looked up from germline, CDR1 is SNHLY and CDR2 is FYNNEI. The DNA for the CDR3 is TGTGCCAGCAGTTTACAGGGCTCCTTAGCCACAGATACGCAGTATTTT. This encodes CASSLQGSLATDTQYF.

V is TRBV19 and J is TRBJ2-1; TRBD1 aligns across 7 bases. V was pared by 8 bases and J by 0 bases, with 7 bases of the junction left unmatched. Looked up from germline, CDR1 is LNHDA and CDR2 is SQIVND (reference sequence). The CDR3 loop spans 15 amino acids. Here the CDR3 DNA reads TGTGCCAGTCAGCGACAGGGCAGCTCCTACAATGAGCAGTTCTTC. It codes for CASQRQGSSYNEQFF.

The chain links TRBV18 to TRBJ2-7; D possibly corresponds to TRBD1 (5 bases). The CDR3 length is 12 residues. Germline-derived CDR1 and CDR2 are KGHSH and LQKENI. Trimming left V 4 bases short and J 4 bases short, with 8 bases between. DNA for the CDR3: TGTGCCAGCTCACTTCAGGGTTACGAGCAGTACTTC. Translating it yields CASSLQGYEQYF.

This clone was counted a few times. The J gene is TRBJ1-2, the V gene TRBV6-5; 7 positions match TRBD1. There are 15 residues in the CDR3. Germline-derived CDR1 and CDR2 are MNHEY and SVGAGI. The junction had 15 bases not matched to a gene; V was cut back by 11 bases and J by 3 bases. The CDR3 DNA is TGTGCCGCCGACTACTCGGTCAGGGGGGACTATGGCTACACCTTC. Amino acids: CAADYSVRGDYGYTF.

V is TRBV19 and J is TRBJ1-5; perhaps TRBD1 as D (5 bases). The CDR3 runs 13 residues. The germline CDR1 and CDR2 sequences are LNHDA and SQIVND (reference sequence). Trimming took 0 bases from V and 8 from J, leaving 8 bases between them. CDR3 DNA sequence: TGTGCCAGTAGTATAGACAGGGTTAAGCCCCAGCATTTT. Protein sequence: CASSIDRVKPQHF. Variable domain in full (rest from reference TRBV19 and TRBJ1-5): DGGITQSPKYLFRKEGQNVTLSCEQNLNHDAMYWYRQDPGQGLRLIYYSQIVNDFQKGDIAEGYSVSREKKESFPLTVTSAQKNPTAFYLCASSIDRVKPQHFGDGTRLSIL.

This sequence joins TRBV15 and TRBJ1-1; D is undetermined. This CDR3 spans 19 amino acids. V lost 0 bases and J 2 bases, leaving 22 bases between the germline ends. Germline lookup yields CDR1 LNHNV and CDR2 YYDKDF (reference sequence). CDR3 residues: CATSRDLPSPGRSNTEAFF. The CDR3 DNA sequence: TGTGCCACCAGCAGAGATTTACCCTCGCCAGGCCGATCCAACACTGAAGCTTTCTTT.

The chain is built from TRBV5-1 and TRBJ1-2, with 10 positions matching TRBD1. Germline-derived CDR1 and CDR2 are SGHRS and YFSETQ. J lost 4 bases, V lost 4 bases, and 4 bases had no gene match. There are 14 residues in the CDR3. The CDR3 nucleotides read TGCGCCAGCAGCCCCGGACAGGGGGGCTATGGCTACACCTTC. Translation: CASSPGQGGYGYTF. Drawing the rest from reference TRBV5-1 and TRBJ1-2, the complete variable domain is KAGVTQTPRYLIKTRGQQVTLSCSPISGHRSVSWYQQTPGQGLQFLFEYFSETQRNKGNFPGRFSGRQFSNSRSEMNVSTLELGDSALYLCASSPGQGGYGYTFGSGTRLTVV.

This sequence joins TRBV7-3 and TRBJ1-1, with TRBD1 matching 8 bases. CDR1 and CDR2 (germline): SGHTA, FQGTGA. Losses at the gene ends were 6 bases for V and 5 bases for J; bases not matched to a gene: 5. This CDR3 comprises 13 residues. Written as DNA, the CDR3 is TGTGCCAGCAGTCCACAGGGGGGTACTGAAGCTTTCTTT. This sequence encodes CASSPQGGTEAFF.

This clone was seen a single time. This sequence joins TRBV18 and TRBJ2-3; D might be TRBD2 (5 bases). CDR3 size: 13 residues. Germline V gene sequence: CDR1 KGHSH, CDR2 LQKENI. The germline V and J ends were trimmed by 0 bases and 4 bases, with 5 bases remaining between them. Here the CDR3 DNA reads TGTGCCAGCTCACCACCGGGAGCAGATACGCAGTATTTT. Its protein product is CASSPPGADTQYF.